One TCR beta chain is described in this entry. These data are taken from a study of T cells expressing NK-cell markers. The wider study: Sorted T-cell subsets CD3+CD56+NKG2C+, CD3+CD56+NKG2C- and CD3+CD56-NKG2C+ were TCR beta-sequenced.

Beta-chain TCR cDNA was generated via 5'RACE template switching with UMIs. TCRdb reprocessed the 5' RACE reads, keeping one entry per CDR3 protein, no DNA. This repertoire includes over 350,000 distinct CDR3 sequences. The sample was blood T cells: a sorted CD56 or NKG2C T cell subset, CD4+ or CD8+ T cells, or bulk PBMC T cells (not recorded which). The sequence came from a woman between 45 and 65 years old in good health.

The CDR3: CASSPVWGGETQYF. The J gene is TRBJ2-5, the V gene TRBV7-9; TCRdb's D call of TRBD1 is untestable without DNA. Germline V CDR1 and CDR2: SEHNR, FQNEAQ (reference sequence). The CDR3 runs to 14 residues.